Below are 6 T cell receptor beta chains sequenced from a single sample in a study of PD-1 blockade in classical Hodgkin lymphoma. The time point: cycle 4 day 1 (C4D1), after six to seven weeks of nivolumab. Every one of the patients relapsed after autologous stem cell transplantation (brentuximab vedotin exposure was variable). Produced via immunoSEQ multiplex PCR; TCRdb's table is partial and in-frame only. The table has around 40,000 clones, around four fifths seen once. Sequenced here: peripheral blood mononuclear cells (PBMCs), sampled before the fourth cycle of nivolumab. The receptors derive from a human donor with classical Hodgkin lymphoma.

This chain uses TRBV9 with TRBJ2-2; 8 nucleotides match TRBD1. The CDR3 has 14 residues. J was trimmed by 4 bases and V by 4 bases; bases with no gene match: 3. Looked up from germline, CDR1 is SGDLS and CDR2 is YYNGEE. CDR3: CASSQGQGTGELFF. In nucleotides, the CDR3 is TGTGCCAGCAGCCAAGGACAGGGCACCGGGGAGCTGTTTTTT. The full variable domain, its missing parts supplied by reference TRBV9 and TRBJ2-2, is DSGVTQTPKHLITATGQRVTLRCSPRSGDLSVYWYQQSLDQGLQFLIQYYNGEERAKGNILERFSAQQFPDLHSELNLSSLELGDSALYFCASSQGQGTGELFFGEGSRLTVL.

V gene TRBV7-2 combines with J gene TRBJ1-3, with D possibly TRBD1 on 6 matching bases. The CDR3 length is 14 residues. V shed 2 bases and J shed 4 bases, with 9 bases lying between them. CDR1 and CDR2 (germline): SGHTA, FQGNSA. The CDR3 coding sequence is TGTGCCAGCAGCTTAAGGGGGGCCGGAAACACCATATATTTT. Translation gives CASSLRGAGNTIYF.

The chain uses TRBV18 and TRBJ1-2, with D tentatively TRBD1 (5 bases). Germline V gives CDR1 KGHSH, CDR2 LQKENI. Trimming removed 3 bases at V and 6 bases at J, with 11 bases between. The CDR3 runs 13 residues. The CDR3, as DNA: TGTGCCAGCTCACCTAACGAGGGGCATGGCTACACCTTC. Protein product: CASSPNEGHGYTF.

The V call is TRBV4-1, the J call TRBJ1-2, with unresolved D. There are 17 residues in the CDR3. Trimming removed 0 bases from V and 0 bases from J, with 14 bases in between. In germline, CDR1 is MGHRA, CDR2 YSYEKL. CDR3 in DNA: TGCGCCAGCAGCCAAGAAATTGCTTGGCGTCCTAACTATGGCTACACCTTC. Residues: CASSQEIAWRPNYGYTF.

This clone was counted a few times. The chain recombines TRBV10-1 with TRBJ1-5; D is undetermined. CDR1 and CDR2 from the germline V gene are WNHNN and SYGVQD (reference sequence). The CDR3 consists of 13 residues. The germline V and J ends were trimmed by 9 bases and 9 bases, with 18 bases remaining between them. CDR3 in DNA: TGCGCCAGGCAGCCCCGGTTATCATGGCCCCAGCATTTT. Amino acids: CARQPRLSWPQHF.

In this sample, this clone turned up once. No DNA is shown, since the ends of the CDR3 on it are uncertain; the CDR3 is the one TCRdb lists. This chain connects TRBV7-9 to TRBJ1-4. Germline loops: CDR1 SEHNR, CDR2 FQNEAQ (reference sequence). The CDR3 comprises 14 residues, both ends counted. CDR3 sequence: CASSSSGANEKLFF.